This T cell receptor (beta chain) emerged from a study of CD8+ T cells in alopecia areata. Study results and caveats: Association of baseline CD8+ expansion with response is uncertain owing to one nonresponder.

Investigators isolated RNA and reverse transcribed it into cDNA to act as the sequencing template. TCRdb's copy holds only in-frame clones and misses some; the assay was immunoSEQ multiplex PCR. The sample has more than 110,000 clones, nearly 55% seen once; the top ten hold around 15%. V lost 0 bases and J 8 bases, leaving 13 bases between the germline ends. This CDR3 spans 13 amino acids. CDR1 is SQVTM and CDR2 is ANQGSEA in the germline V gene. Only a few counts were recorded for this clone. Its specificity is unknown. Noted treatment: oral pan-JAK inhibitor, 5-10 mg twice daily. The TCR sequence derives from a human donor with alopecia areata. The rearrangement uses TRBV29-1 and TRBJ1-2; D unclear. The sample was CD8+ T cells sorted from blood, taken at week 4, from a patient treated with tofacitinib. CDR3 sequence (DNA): TGCAGCGTTGAAGATGAGGAAATGGGAGGCTACACCTTC. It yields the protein CSVEDEEMGGYTF.